This entry lists 17 T cell receptor beta chains sequenced from one sample in a study of blood T cell repertoires in COVID-19. TCRdb keeps only in-frame clones here, not all; method: immunoSEQ multiplex PCR. The sample shows roughly 200,000 clones, about four fifths of them seen only once. Sequenced input: peripheral blood. The receptor set was obtained from a man between 65 and 79 years old with active or convalescent COVID-19.

The gene calls are TRBV6-2 or TRBV6-3 and TRBJ1-1, with 8 nucleotides matching TRBD1. CDR1 and CDR2 (germline): MNHEY, SVGEGT. V trimming: 2 bases; J trimming: 3 bases; junction bases outside the gene matches: 11. The CDR3 length is 17 residues. Here the CDR3 reads CASSYPLPRRGHTEAFF. The CDR3 DNA sequence: TGTGCCAGCAGTTACCCTCTCCCCCGCAGGGGGCACACTGAAGCTTTCTTT.

This clone was seen only once. The rearrangement joins TRBV30 to TRBJ2-7; 9 nucleotides line up with TRBD1. CDR1 is GTSNPN, CDR2 SVGIG, per germline (reference sequence). After removal of 6 bases from V and 2 bases from J, the junction contained 5 bases not matched to a gene. CDR3 length: 13 amino acids. The DNA of the CDR3 is TGTGCCTGTGGACAGGGGACCCCCTACGAGCAGTACTTC. It yields the protein CACGQGTPYEQYF. Drawing the rest from reference TRBV30 and TRBJ2-7, the complete variable domain is SQTIHQWPATLVQPVGSPLSLECTVEGTSNPNLYWYRQAAGRGLQLLFYSVGIGQISSEVPQNLSASRPQDRQFILSSKKLLLSDSGFYLCACGQGTPYEQYFGPGTRLTVT.

The chain carries TRBV2 and TRBJ1-1; maybe TRBD1 (6 bases). This CDR3 comprises 14 residues. Deletions cut 10 bases from V and 7 bases from J, with 22 bases between. Germline CDR1 is SNHLY and CDR2 is FYNNEI. CDR3: CATLMNRDTGEAFF. CDR3 DNA sequence: TGTGCCACCTTGATGAACCGGGACACAGGTGAAGCTTTCTTT.

The genes are TRBV9 and TRBJ2-2, with D possibly matching TRBD1 (5 bases). The CDR3 length is 14 residues. The V end was cut by 5 bases, the J end by 1 base, with 9 bases between. Germline CDR1 SGDLS, CDR2 YYNGEE. In DNA, the CDR3 is TGTGCCAGCAGTCCTCAGGGGAACACCGGGGAGCTGTTTTTT. It is translated as CASSPQGNTGELFF.

The chain has TRBV30 and TRBJ2-7, with D tentatively TRBD2 (5 bases). CDR3 length: 15 amino acids. In germline, CDR1 is GTSNPN, CDR2 SVGIG (reference sequence). Trimming cost V 2 bases and J 0 bases, with 14 bases left between them. CDR3 in amino acids: CAWSPPPGYSYEQYF. The CDR3, as DNA: TGTGCCTGGAGTCCGCCCCCGGGATACTCCTACGAGCAGTACTTC.

The chain recombines TRBV5-1 with TRBJ1-4; 8 bases line up with TRBD1. Trimming cost V 1 base and J 5 bases; bases outside gene matches: 4. Germline lookup yields CDR1 SGHRS and CDR2 YFSETQ. This CDR3 has 15 amino acids. The CDR3 loop reads CASSLFTGGNEKLFF. In DNA form, the CDR3 reads TGCGCCAGCAGCTTGTTTACAGGGGGAAATGAAAAACTGTTTTTT.

The chain recombines TRBV5-1 with TRBJ2-1, with 10 bases fitting TRBD1. This CDR3 has 14 residues. J gave up 8 bases and V 4 bases, and 6 bases lay outside the gene matches. Germline V lookup: CDR1 SGHRS, CDR2 YFSETQ. As DNA, the CDR3 is TGCGCCAGCAGCGAGGACAGGGGGACTGATGAGCAGTTCTTC. It specifies CASSEDRGTDEQFF.

The CDR3 reads CASSPLLTSGLMNEQFF. As DNA, the CDR3 is TGTGCCAGCAGCCCTCTCCTCACTAGCGGGCTAATGAATGAGCAGTTCTTC. The rearrangement links TRBV3-1 (or the pseudogene TRBV3-2) to TRBJ2-1; 9 nucleotides agree with TRBD2. Germline loops: CDR1 LGHDT, CDR2 YNNKEL (reference sequence). V was pared by 4 bases and J by 7 bases, with 14 bases of the junction left unmatched. The CDR3 contains 17 residues.

A remark on this clone: This specimen includes other DNA sequences encoding the same CDR3. This rearrangement joins TRBV4-1 to TRBJ2-2; possible D gene TRBD1, 6 bases. This CDR3 has 14 residues. Germline-derived CDR1 and CDR2 are MGHRA and YSYEKL. V lost 4 bases and J lost 5, with 11 bases in between. The CDR3 loop is CASSPQQGTGELFF. The CDR3 nucleotides read TGCGCCAGCAGCCCCCAACAGGGAACCGGGGAGCTGTTTTTT.

This clone was seen a single time. The CDR3 bases are TGTGCCAGCAGCCGCATCGGGACTAGAGAAGAGACCCAGTACTTC. Amino acids: CASSRIGTREETQYF. The rearrangement joins TRBV7-9 to TRBJ2-5, with 8 bases that match TRBD2. After removal of 5 bases from V and 3 bases from J, the junction contained 8 bases not matched to a gene. The CDR3 length is 15 residues. The germline V gene encodes CDR1 SEHNR and CDR2 FQNEAQ (reference sequence).

The rearrangement links TRBV2 to TRBJ2-5; D possibly corresponds to TRBD1 (6 bases). V lost 4 bases, J lost 4 bases, and 13 bases lay in between. This CDR3 is 14 amino acids long. CDR1 is SNHLY, CDR2 FYNNEI, per germline. In nucleotides, the CDR3 is TGTGCCAGCAGTGTACAGGGTTCCGGAGAGACCCAGTACTTC. It yields the protein CASSVQGSGETQYF.

The rearrangement links TRBV6-5 to TRBJ1-5; D remains unclear. The CDR3 totals 15 residues. CDR1 is MNHEY, CDR2 SVGAGI, per germline. V was pared by 3 bases and J by 5 bases, with 14 bases between. The CDR3 is CASSYTSGNDQPQHF. The DNA for the CDR3 is TGTGCCAGCAGTTATACGTCAGGAAACGATCAGCCCCAGCATTTT.

CDR3 protein: CASSPQTGMYGYTF. The CDR3 region has the DNA TGTGCCAGCAGCCCCCAGACAGGAATGTATGGCTACACCTTC. The rearrangement uses TRBV7-6 and TRBJ1-2; perhaps TRBD1 as D (6 bases). Between the trimmed V and J ends, which lost 5 bases and 5 bases, there was a span of 15 bases. The CDR3 totals 14 residues. The germline CDR1 and CDR2 sequences are SGHVS and FNYEAQ.

This chain uses TRBV5-1 with TRBJ1-4; 10 bases fit TRBD1. This CDR3 comprises 14 residues. Germline trimming cut 6 bases from V and 7 bases from J; bases unmatched to any gene: 6. Germline assignment: CDR1 SGHRS and CDR2 YFSETQ. DNA of the CDR3: TGCGCCAGCACCGGGGACAGGGGAGGTGAAAAACTGTTTTTT. Translated: CASTGDRGGEKLFF.

This clone has more than one count but fewer than ten. The rearrangement joins TRBV5-1 to TRBJ1-2; maybe TRBD1 (6 bases). Germline V gene lookup returns CDR1 SGHRS and CDR2 YFSETQ. V lost 2 bases and J 3 bases, leaving 11 bases between the germline ends. The CDR3 loop spans 14 amino acids. This CDR3 is CASSFDSGDYGYTF. Here the CDR3 DNA reads TGCGCCAGCAGCTTTGACTCAGGGGACTATGGCTACACCTTC. Full variable domain (outside the CDR3, taken from reference TRBV5-1 and TRBJ1-2): KAGVTQTPRYLIKTRGQQVTLSCSPISGHRSVSWYQQTPGQGLQFLFEYFSETQRNKGNFPGRFSGRQFSNSRSEMNVSTLELGDSALYLCASSFDSGDYGYTFGSGTRLTVV.

This clone was seen more than once but under ten times. The chain couples TRBV27 to TRBJ2-3; TRBD2 agrees at 10 bases. The length of the CDR3 is 16 residues. Trimming cost V 1 base and J 2 bases; bases outside gene matches: 3. Germline loops: CDR1 MNHEY, CDR2 SMNVEV (reference sequence). CDR3 protein: CASSLFSGGFTDTQYF. The CDR3 coding sequence is TGTGCCAGCAGTTTATTTAGCGGGGGGTTCACAGATACGCAGTATTTT.

The chain links TRBV5-1 to TRBJ1-6; 8 nucleotides match TRBD1. The germline gives CDR1 SGHRS, CDR2 YFSETQ. V lost 4 bases, J lost 10 bases, and 16 bases stayed unmatched. There are 17 residues in the CDR3. The CDR3 DNA sequence: TGCGCCAGCAGCCAAACCTCAGGGGGCCAGTTTGAATCACCCCTCCACTTT. The encoded protein is CASSQTSGGQFESPLHF. Filled out from reference TRBV5-1 and TRBJ1-6, the complete variable domain reads KAGVTQTPRYLIKTRGQQVTLSCSPISGHRSVSWYQQTPGQGLQFLFEYFSETQRNKGNFPGRFSGRQFSNSRSEMNVSTLELGDSALYLCASSQTSGGQFESPLHFGNGTRLTVT.